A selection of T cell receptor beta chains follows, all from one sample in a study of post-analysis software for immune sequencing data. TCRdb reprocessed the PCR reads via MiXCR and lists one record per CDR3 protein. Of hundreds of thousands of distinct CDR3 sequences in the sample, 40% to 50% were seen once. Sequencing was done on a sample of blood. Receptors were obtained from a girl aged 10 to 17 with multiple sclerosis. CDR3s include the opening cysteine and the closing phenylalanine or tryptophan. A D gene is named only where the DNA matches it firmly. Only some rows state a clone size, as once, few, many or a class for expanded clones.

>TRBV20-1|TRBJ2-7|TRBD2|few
CSARGPTSGVFYEQYF
TGCAGTGCTAGAGGGCCGACTAGCGGGGTATTCTACGAGCAGTACTTC
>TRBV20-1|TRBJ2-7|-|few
CSARNFRGEHEQYF
TGCAGTGCTAGGAACTTTAGGGGAGAACACGAGCAGTACTTC
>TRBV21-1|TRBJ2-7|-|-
CASSKGGGSLLYEQYF
TGTGCCAGCAGCAAAGGGGGGGGATCCCTTCTCTACGAGCAGTACTTC
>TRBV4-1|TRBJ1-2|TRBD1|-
CASSQVGTGSYGYTF
TGCGCCAGCAGCCAAGTAGGGACAGGCAGCTATGGCTACACCTTC
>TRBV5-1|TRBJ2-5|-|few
CASSRGEETQYF
TGTGCCAGCAGCAGGGGAGAGGAGACCCAGTACTTC
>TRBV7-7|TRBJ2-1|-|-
CASSLGGDREQFF
TGTGCTAGCAGCTTGGGGGGGGACAGAGAGCAGTTCTTC
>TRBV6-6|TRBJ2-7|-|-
CASRRGGGYEQYF
TGTGCCAGCAGAAGGGGCGGTGGGTACGAGCAGTACTTC
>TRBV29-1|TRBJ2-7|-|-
CSVGGTNFYEQYF
TGCAGCGTGGGCGGGACGAATTTCTACGAGCAGTACTTC
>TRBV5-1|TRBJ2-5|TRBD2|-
CASSLGAGGNQETQYF
TGCGCCAGCAGCTTGGGCGCGGGGGGAAACCAAGAGACCCAGTACTTC
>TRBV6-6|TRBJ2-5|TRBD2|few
CASSYFGRAGDGETQYF
TGTGCCAGCAGTTACTTCGGACGTGCGGGAGACGGGGAGACCCAGTACTTC
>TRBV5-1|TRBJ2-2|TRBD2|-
CASRWGLAGNTGELFF
TGCGCCAGCAGATGGGGACTAGCGGGAAACACCGGGGAGCTGTTTTTT
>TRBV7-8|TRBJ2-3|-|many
CASSPGRTDTQYF
TGTGCCAGCAGCCCTGGACGGACAGATACGCAGTATTTT
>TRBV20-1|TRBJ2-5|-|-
CSAQDAVETQYF
TGCAGTGCTCAGGACGCGGTCGAGACCCAGTACTTC
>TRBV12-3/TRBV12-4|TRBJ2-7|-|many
CASSSGDEQYF
TGTGCCAGCAGTTCGGGCGACGAGCAGTACTTC
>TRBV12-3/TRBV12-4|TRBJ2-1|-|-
CASSLAKRAVQFF
TGTGCCAGCAGTTTAGCGAAACGAGCGGTCCAGTTCTTC
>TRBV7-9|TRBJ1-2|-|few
CACSQDTWYYGYTF
TGTGCCTGCAGCCAGGACACATGGTACTATGGCTACACCTTC
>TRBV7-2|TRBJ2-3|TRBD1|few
CASRSGTVTDTQYF
TGTGCCAGCAGATCCGGGACAGTAACAGATACGCAGTATTTT
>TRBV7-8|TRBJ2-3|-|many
CASSLLELSTDTQYF
TGTGCCAGCAGCTTACTGGAGCTTAGCACAGATACGCAGTATTTT
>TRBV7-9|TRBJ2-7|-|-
CASSPQVSGLYEQYF
TGTGCCAGCAGCCCACAAGTTAGCGGTCTCTACGAGCAGTACTTC
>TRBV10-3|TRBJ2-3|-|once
CAISGGKLVTDTQYF
TGTGCCATCAGTGGAGGCAAACTCGTTACAGATACGCAGTATTTT
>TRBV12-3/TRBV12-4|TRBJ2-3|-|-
CATKTGPGGNTDTQYF
TGTGCCACCAAGACAGGCCCTGGCGGGAATACAGATACGCAGTATTTT
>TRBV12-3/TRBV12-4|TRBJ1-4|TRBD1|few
CASTVGQGGEKLFF
TGTGCCAGCACCGTGGGACAGGGAGGAGAAAAACTGTTTTTT
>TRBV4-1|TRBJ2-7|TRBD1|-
CASSQDPGQGAYEQYF
TGCGCCAGCAGCCAAGATCCGGGACAGGGGGCCTACGAGCAGTACTTC
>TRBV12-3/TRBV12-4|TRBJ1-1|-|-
CASRTTNTEAFF
TGTGCCAGCAGGACAACGAACACTGAAGCTTTCTTT
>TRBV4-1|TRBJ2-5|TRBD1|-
CASSGTGTYNEQYF
TGCGCCAGCTCCGGGACAGGTACCTACAATGAGCAGTACTTC
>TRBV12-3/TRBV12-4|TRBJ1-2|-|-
CASSLVGWDSGYTF
TGTGCCAGCAGTTTAGTGGGGTGGGATTCTGGCTACACCTTC
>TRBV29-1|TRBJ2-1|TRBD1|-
CSVGQDNEQFF
TGCAGCGTGGGACAGGACAATGAGCAGTTCTTC
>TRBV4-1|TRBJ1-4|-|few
CASSQRDRPNEKLFF
TGCGCCAGCAGCCAGCGAGACAGGCCTAATGAAAAACTGTTTTTT
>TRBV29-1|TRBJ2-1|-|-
CSVEVGSGEQFF
TGCAGCGTTGAAGTAGGAAGTGGTGAGCAGTTCTTC
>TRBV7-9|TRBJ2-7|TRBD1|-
CASSLAGGQGHEQYF
TGTGCCAGCAGCTTAGCGGGGGGACAGGGCCACGAGCAGTACTTC
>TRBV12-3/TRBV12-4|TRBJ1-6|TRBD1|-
CASRETGVVINSPLHF
TGTGCCAGCAGAGAAACAGGGGTCGTGATTAATTCACCCCTCCACTTT
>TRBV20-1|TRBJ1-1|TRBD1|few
CSPRGQFTEAFF
TGCAGCCCCAGGGGACAGTTCACTGAAGCTTTCTTT
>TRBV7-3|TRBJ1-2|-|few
CASSLTPVPGYGYTF
TGTGCCAGCAGCTTAACGCCGGTCCCGGGATATGGCTACACCTTC
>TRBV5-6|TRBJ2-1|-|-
CASSFYRVGEQFF
TGTGCCAGCAGCTTTTACAGGGTGGGTGAGCAGTTCTTC
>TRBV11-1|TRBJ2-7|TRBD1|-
CASSPWDRENYEQYF
TGTGCCAGCAGCCCTTGGGACAGGGAAAACTACGAGCAGTACTTC
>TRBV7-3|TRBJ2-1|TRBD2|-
CASSWTSEGGNEQFF
TGTGCCAGCAGCTGGACTAGCGAGGGAGGCAATGAGCAGTTCTTC
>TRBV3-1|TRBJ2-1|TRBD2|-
CASSRGLAGGVDEQFF
TGTGCCAGCAGCCGCGGACTAGCGGGGGGTGTTGATGAGCAGTTCTTC
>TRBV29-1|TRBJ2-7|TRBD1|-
CSVEGDRAYEQYF
TGCAGCGTTGAGGGGGACAGGGCCTACGAGCAGTACTTC
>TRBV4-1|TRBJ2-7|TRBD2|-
CASSQDRLAGFLEGYEQYF
TGCGCCAGCAGCCAAGATCGGCTAGCGGGGTTCCTCGAGGGTTACGAGCAGTACTTC
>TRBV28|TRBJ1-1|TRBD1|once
CASSHRTGGGTEAFF
TGTGCCAGCAGCCATCGGACAGGGGGGGGAACTGAAGCTTTCTTT
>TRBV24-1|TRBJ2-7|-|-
CATSESNTNYEQYF
TGTGCCACCAGTGAGTCCAACACCAACTACGAGCAGTACTTC
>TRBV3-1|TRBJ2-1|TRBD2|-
CASRLAGGNEQFF
TGTGCCAGTCGACTAGCGGGTGGGAATGAGCAGTTCTTC
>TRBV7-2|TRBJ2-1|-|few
CASSLLGRTDYNEQFF
TGTGCCAGCAGCTTGCTGGGAAGAACGGATTACAATGAGCAGTTCTTC
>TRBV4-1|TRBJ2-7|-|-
CASSQQRDTTYEQYF
TGCGCCAGCAGCCAACAACGGGACACGACCTACGAGCAGTACTTC
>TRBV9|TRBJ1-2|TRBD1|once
CASSLDRARSFGYTF
TGTGCCAGCAGTCTAGACAGGGCGCGGAGCTTTGGCTACACCTTC
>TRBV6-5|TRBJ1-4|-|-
CASSWKGQVNEKLFF
TGTGCCAGCAGTTGGAAGGGGCAAGTTAATGAAAAACTGTTTTTT
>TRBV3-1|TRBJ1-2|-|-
CVSSQPGPGSYGYTF
TGTGTCAGCAGCCAGCCGGGGCCCGGGAGCTATGGCTACACCTTC
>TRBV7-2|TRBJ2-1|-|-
CASSLGGYSYNEQFF
TGTGCCAGCAGCTTAGGGGGTTACTCCTACAATGAGCAGTTCTTC
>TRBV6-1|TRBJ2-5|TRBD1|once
CASSIRDSYQETQYF
TGTGCCAGCAGCATCCGGGACAGTTACCAAGAGACCCAGTACTTC
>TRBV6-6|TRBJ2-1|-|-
CASTHRDSDHNEQFF
TGTGCCAGCACTCACCGGGACTCCGACCACAATGAGCAGTTCTTC
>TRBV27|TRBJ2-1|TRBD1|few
CASSYGQGGIEQFF
TGTGCCAGCAGTTACGGACAGGGGGGCATTGAGCAGTTCTTC
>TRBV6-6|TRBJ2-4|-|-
CASYFLAKNIQYF
TGTGCTAGTTACTTTCTAGCCAAAAACATTCAGTACTTC
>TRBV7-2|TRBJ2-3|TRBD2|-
CASSLAGTSVDTQYF
TGTGCCAGCAGCTTAGCCGGGACTAGCGTAGATACGCAGTATTTT
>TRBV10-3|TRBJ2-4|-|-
CAISESTALEDIQYF
TGTGCCATCAGTGAGTCCACAGCCCTTGAGGACATTCAGTACTTC
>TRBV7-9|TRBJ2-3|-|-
CASSLGGSGADTQYF
TGTGCCAGCAGCTTAGGGGGTAGCGGCGCAGATACGCAGTATTTT
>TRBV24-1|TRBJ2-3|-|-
CATQPAGWRDTQYF
TGTGCCACCCAACCAGCGGGCTGGAGAGATACGCAGTATTTT
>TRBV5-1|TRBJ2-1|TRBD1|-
CASSVDREEQFF
TGCGCCAGCAGCGTGGACAGGGAGGAGCAGTTCTTC
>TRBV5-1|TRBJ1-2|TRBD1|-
CASSGDSYGYTF
TGCGCCAGCAGCGGGGACAGCTATGGCTACACCTTC
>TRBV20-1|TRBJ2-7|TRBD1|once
CSARDPDRGAYEQYF
TGCAGTGCTAGAGATCCCGACAGGGGTGCCTACGAGCAGTACTTC
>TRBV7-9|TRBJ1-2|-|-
CASSSTRTDRSANYGYTF
TGTGCCAGCAGCTCGACCCGAACCGACAGATCTGCTAACTATGGCTACACCTTC